This T cell receptor beta chain was recovered during a study of Graves' ophthalmopathy and Graves' hyperthyroidism. Study context: Peripheral blood samples were taken at initial diagnosis, before any treatment.

The germline gives CDR1 LNHNV, CDR2 YYDKDF (reference sequence). The CDR3 sequence is 18 residues long. Germline trimming cut 11 bases from V and 5 bases from J; bases unmatched to any gene: 20. Amplified TCR beta CDR3 regions were obtained using RNA transcripts as template. Second-round multiplex PCR came after first-round RT-PCR with HTBI primers. TCRdb passed the multiplex PCR reads through MiXCR, listing each CDR3 protein once. Here the sample spans about 410,000 distinct CDR3 sequences, about 17% being singletons. Points from the study as a whole: A 13-signature model separated ophthalmopathy from stable hyperthyroidism, about 88% sensitivity, just over 80% specificity. The model reached approximately 70% sensitivity and 72.22% specificity for predicting ophthalmopathy progression.

The sample holds many counts of this clonotype. The antigen is not known. Sequencing input: peripheral blood. V is TRBV15 and J is TRBJ2-2, with 10 positions matching TRBD1. The origin of this receptor is a woman in her late teens or twenties with Graves' ophthalmopathy. The DNA of the CDR3 is TGTGCCCCCTCTCGCCGGACAGGGGGTTCCGCGAGGACCGGGGAGCTGTTTTTT. This encodes CAPSRRTGGSARTGELFF.